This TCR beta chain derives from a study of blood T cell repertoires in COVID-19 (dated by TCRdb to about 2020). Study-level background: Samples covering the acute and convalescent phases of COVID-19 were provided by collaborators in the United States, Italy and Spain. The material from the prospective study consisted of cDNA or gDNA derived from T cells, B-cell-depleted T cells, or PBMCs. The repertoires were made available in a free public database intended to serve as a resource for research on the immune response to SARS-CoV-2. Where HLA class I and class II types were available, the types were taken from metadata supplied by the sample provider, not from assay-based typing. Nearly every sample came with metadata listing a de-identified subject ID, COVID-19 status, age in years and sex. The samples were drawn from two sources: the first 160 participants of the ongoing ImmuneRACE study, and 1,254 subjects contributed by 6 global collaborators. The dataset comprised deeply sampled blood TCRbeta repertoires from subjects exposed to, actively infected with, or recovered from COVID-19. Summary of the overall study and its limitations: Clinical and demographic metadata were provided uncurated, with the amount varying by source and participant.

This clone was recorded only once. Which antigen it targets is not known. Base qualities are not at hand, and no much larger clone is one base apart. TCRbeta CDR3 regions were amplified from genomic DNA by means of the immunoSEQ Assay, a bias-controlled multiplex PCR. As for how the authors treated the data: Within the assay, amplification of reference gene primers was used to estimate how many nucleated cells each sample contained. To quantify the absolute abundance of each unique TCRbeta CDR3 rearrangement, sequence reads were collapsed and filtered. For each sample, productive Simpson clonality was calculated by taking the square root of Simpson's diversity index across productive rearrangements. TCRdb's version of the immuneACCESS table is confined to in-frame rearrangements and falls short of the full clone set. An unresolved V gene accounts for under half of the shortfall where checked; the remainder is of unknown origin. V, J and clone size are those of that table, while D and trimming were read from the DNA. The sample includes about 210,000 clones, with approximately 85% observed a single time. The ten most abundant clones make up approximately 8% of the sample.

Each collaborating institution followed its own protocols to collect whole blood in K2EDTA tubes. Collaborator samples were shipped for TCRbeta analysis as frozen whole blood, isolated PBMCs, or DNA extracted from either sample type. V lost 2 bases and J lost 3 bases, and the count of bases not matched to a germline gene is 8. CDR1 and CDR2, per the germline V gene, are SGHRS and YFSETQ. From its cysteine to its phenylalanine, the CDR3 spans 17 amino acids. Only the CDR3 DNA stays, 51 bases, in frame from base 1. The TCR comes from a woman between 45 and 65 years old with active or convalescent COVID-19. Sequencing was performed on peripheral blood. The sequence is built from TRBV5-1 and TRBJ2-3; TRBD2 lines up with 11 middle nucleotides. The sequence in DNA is TGCGCCAGCAGCTTAAACATAGCGGGAGGGCCAACAGATACGCAGTATTTT. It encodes CASSLNIAGGPTDTQYF.